This TCR beta chain was recovered during a study of blood T cell repertoires in COVID-19. The germline CDR1 and CDR2 sequences are GTSNPN and SVGIG (reference sequence). The CDR3 runs to 20 residues. The V segment lost 0 bases and the J segment 5 bases; nucleotides outside the gene matches: 23. Profiled with immunoSEQ multiplex PCR; TCRdb holds only in-frame clones, not every one. The table shows about 380,000 clones, with more than 70% occurring only once. Specimen: PBMCs or T cells enriched from blood (not recorded which). This TCR derives from a woman younger than 35 who had recovered from COVID-19. The chain links TRBV30 to TRBJ2-7; 9 bases line up with TRBD2. The CDR3: CAWSVVEGLAGPTGSHEQYF. The CDR3 DNA reads TGTGCCTGGAGTGTAGTGGAGGGGCTAGCGGGGCCAACCGGGTCACACGAGCAGTACTTC.